These T cell receptor beta chains were read from a single sample in a study of cytomegalovirus exposure and HLA in healthy donors. The repertoire was sequenced with immunoSEQ multiplex PCR; TCRdb's copy has only in-frame clones and lacks some. The sample carries 80,000 or so clones, around 80% recorded once. Sequencing was performed on PBMCs. These receptors all stem from a man aged 50-59 years in good health and CMV-seropositive. CDR3s include the opening cysteine and the closing phenylalanine or tryptophan. The D gene is left open where the match is weak. Size is stated for part of the rows, as once, few or many counts, or as a class when the clone is expanded.

cdr3_nt cdr3_aa clone_size j_call d_call v_call
TGTGCCGAATATATAGGACAGGCGAGCTCCTACGAGCAGTACTTC CAEYIGQASSYEQYF . TRBJ2-7 TRBD1 TRBV27
TGTGCCAGCAGCTTGGGGCAGACGGCGACCGGGGGGCAGTACTTC CASSLGQTATGGQYF . TRBJ2-7 . TRBV11-2
TGTGCCATCAGTGAGCGCGTCGGTAGCGGGAGCGGGGATGAGCAGTTCTTC CAISERVGSGSGDEQFF . TRBJ2-1 TRBD2 TRBV10-3
TGTGCCAGCAGTTCCAGCCTAGCGGGAGTTTACGAGCAGTACTTC CASSSSLAGVYEQYF . TRBJ2-7 TRBD2 TRBV27
TGCGCCAGCAGCCAGGGGGGTCGCGGGAGGGCCGGGAACATTCAGTACTTC CASSQGGRGRAGNIQYF few TRBJ2-4 TRBD2 TRBV4-1
TGTGCCAGCAGGATATTGGGGACAGCGGTCCGCAATGAGCAGTTCTTC CASRILGTAVRNEQFF . TRBJ2-1 TRBD1 TRBV6-6
TGTGCCAGCAGCCAAGACTACGAGGCTCGATCGAACACTGAAGCTTTCTTT CASSQDYEARSNTEAFF . TRBJ1-1 . TRBV4-2
TGCGCCAGCAGCCCCGGGACTAGCAGCCTCCCGGGCAGGTACGAGCAGTACTTC CASSPGTSSLPGRYEQYF . TRBJ2-7 TRBD2 TRBV5-1
TGTGCCAGCAACCAAAGACCGGGACAGGACGAAGCTTTCTTT CASNQRPGQDEAFF . TRBJ1-1 TRBD1 TRBV27
TGTGCCAGTAGTATAGATGGCACAGCGAACACTGAAGCTTTCTTT CASSIDGTANTEAFF . TRBJ1-1 . TRBV19
TGTGCCAGCAGTGAAAGTATTAGCGGATATGAGCAGTTCTTC CASSESISGYEQFF . TRBJ2-1 . TRBV2
TGTGCCAGCAGCCCCCGGACTAGCGGGAGGGCCAGGGACGAGCAGTACTTC CASSPRTSGRARDEQYF . TRBJ2-7 TRBD2 TRBV16
TGTGCCAGCAAACGCGGAGCCGCGAACACCGGGGAGCTGTTTTTT CASKRGAANTGELFF . TRBJ2-2 . TRBV6-6
TGTGCCACCAGCAGAGATTCAGCGGGAAACACCATATATTTT CATSRDSAGNTIYF . TRBJ1-3 . TRBV15
TGTGCCAGTACTGAGTATAGCAATCAGCCCCAGCATTTT CASTEYSNQPQHF . TRBJ1-5 . TRBV19
TGTGCCAGCAGCTACAGGGGTAGGGACTATGGCTACACCTTC CASSYRGRDYGYTF . TRBJ1-2 TRBD1 TRBV7-9
TGTGCCAGCAGGGGACAGAGTAATGAAAAACTGTTTTTT CASRGQSNEKLFF . TRBJ1-4 TRBD1 TRBV11-2
TGTGCCAGTAGTACGCAGGTGGCCAACAATGAGCAGTTCTTC CASSTQVANNEQFF . TRBJ2-1 . TRBV19
TGTGCCAGCAGTTCCCAGGTCCTCATGGACGAGCAGTACTTC CASSSQVLMDEQYF . TRBJ2-7 . TRBV27
TGTGCCAGCAGGGAGGGCCAGGCCACAGATACGCAGTATTTT CASREGQATDTQYF few TRBJ2-3 . TRBV21-1
TGCAGCGTTGGAGTCACCCCGCGGTTTGGCTACACCTTC CSVGVTPRFGYTF once TRBJ1-2 . TRBV29-1
TGTGCCAGCACACCTAGGGCTGGCCAGGGATACTATGGCTACACCTTC CASTPRAGQGYYGYTF . TRBJ1-2 . TRBV6-6
TGTGCCAGCAGCTTAGAAGACTGGACAGCTAAATACGAGCAGTACTTC CASSLEDWTAKYEQYF . TRBJ2-7 . TRBV7-9
TGTGCCAGCTCAGCACGCGCGGGGGAGTACGAGCAGTACTTC CASSARAGEYEQYF . TRBJ2-7 TRBD2 TRBV18
TGTGCCAGCAGCCCGCAATATTCAGGGGGGTCACCCCTCCACTTT CASSPQYSGGSPLHF . TRBJ1-6 TRBD1 TRBV7-2
TGTGCCAGCAGTTCCCCAGGGACAGATACGCAGTATTTT CASSSPGTDTQYF . TRBJ2-3 . TRBV11-2
TGTGCCAGCAGTTACGGGCAGAACTATGGCTACACCTTC CASSYGQNYGYTF . TRBJ1-2 . TRBV6-5
TGTGCCAGCTCACCGCGACAGGGTGGAGATGAAAAACTGTTTTTT CASSPRQGGDEKLFF . TRBJ1-4 TRBD1 TRBV18
TGTGCCAGCAGCGTAGAGAGCGGGGCCTCTGGAAACACCATATATTTT CASSVESGASGNTIYF . TRBJ1-3 . TRBV9
TGCGCCAGCAGCTTGGGAACAGGACAGAATCAGCCCCAGCATTTT CASSLGTGQNQPQHF . TRBJ1-5 . TRBV5-1
TGTGCCAGTAGACGCCACCGCCGGGACAGGGCCTCCTACGAGCAGTACTTC CASRRHRRDRASYEQYF few TRBJ2-7 TRBD1 TRBV19
TGTGCCAGCAGTGGGGCGGGGGGCAAGTCTCGTTCAACTAATGAAAAACTGTTTTTT CASSGAGGKSRSTNEKLFF . TRBJ1-4 . TRBV6-1
TGTGCCAGCAGTTCTCCTTCGACAGGGTTAAAGGATACGCAGTATTTT CASSSPSTGLKDTQYF few TRBJ2-3 TRBD1 TRBV28
TGTGCCAGCTCACCAACTTCTTTCGGGACAGGGTCCACCGGGGAGCTGTTTTTT CASSPTSFGTGSTGELFF . TRBJ2-2 TRBD1 TRBV18
TGTGCCAGCAGCACCCGGGACAGTTGGACCAATTCACCCCTCCACTTT CASSTRDSWTNSPLHF once TRBJ1-6 TRBD1 TRBV5-6
TGTGCCAGCAGCTCCACAGGGGCTGGGACTGAAGCTTTCTTT CASSSTGAGTEAFF . TRBJ1-1 TRBD1 TRBV11-2
TGTGCCAGTAGTATAGGGAAGGGGGCCGGGGAGCTGTTTTTT CASSIGKGAGELFF . TRBJ2-2 . TRBV19
TGTGCCAGCAGGAAGGGAGACAGGTCCCGGGGTGAAAAACTGTTTTTT CASRKGDRSRGEKLFF few TRBJ1-4 . TRBV2
TGTGCCAGCAGCATAGGGACAGGGAGAAAAGAGACCCAGTACTTC CASSIGTGRKETQYF . TRBJ2-5 TRBD1 TRBV5-4
TGTGCCAGCAGCTTAGGAACTAGCGGGAGGAATGAGCGGTTCTTC CASSLGTSGRNERFF . TRBJ2-1 TRBD2 TRBV7-6
TGTGCCAGCAGCCCCCCACTGGGACAGGGTCGGAATTCACCCCTCCACTTT CASSPPLGQGRNSPLHF few TRBJ1-6 TRBD1 TRBV4-2